This T cell receptor (beta chain) derives from a study of blood T cell repertoires in COVID-19. Study-level information: T cells, B-cell-depleted T cells, or PBMCs provided the cDNA or gDNA that served as material.

The CDR3 is made up of 13 amino acids. Sequencing used immunoSEQ multiplex PCR; TCRdb keeps in-frame clones, though not all of them. The repertoire holds 200,000 to 250,000 clones, with about 81% as singletons. This TCR was sampled from a woman aged 70 to 79 with COVID-19, enrolled during active disease. Sequenced sample: peripheral blood. The gene calls are TRBV21-1 and TRBJ2-3; the table gives TRBD1 as D, unverified against the DNA. TRBV21-1 is tagged as a pseudogene. This chain's CDR3 is CASSKGQADTQYF. The CDR3 DNA reads TGTGCCAGCAGCAAAGGGCAAGCAGATACGCAGTATTTT.